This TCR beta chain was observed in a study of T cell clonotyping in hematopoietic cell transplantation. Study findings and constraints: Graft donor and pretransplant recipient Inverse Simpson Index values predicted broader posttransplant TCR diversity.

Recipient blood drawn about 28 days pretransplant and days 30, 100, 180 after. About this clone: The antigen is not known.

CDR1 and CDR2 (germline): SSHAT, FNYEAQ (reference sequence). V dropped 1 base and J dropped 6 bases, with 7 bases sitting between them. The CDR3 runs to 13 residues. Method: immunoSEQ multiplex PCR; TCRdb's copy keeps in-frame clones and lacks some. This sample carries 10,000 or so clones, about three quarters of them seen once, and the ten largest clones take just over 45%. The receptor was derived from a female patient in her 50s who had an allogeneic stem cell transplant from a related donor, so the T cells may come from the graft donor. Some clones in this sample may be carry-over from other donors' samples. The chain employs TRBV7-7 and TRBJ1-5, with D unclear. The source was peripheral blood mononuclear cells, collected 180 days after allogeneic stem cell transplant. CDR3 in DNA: TGTGCCAGCAGCTTAGGATGGGGTCAGCCCCAGCATTTT. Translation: CASSLGWGQPQHF.